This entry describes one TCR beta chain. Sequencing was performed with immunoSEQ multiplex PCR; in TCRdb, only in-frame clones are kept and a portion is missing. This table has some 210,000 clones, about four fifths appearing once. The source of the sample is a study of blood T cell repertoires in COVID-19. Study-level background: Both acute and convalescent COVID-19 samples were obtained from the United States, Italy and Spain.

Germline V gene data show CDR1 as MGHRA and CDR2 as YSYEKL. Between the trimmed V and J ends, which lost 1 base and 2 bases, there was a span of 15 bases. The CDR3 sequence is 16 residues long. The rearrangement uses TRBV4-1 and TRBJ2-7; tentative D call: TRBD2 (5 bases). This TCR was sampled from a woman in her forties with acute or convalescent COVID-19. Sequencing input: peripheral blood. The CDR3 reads CASSQAETGFAYEQYF. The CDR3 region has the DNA TGCGCCAGCAGCCAAGCAGAGACGGGATTTGCCTACGAGCAGTACTTC.